Given below is one T cell receptor beta chain in context. Antigen specificity is unknown. The sample comes from a study of T-cell reconstitution after alpha-beta-depleted transplantation in children. Unique molecular identifiers tagged the TCRbeta library. TCRdb redid the calling of the PCR reads with MiXCR, one entry per CDR3 protein. The sample lists fewer than 450,000 distinct CDR3 sequences; roughly 15% were seen once. Germline CDR1 is LGHNA and CDR2 is YNFKEQ. CDR3 length equals 13 residues. The J segment lost 7 bases and the V segment lost 4 bases, leaving 7 bases of the junction unmatched. Overall study results and limits: One year post-transplant, T-cell counts and diversity were largely derived from T cells produced anew. Recipient T cells and thymic progenitors that survived were the source of the high TCRbeta diversity seen at day 60 in some patients.

This receptor was taken from a male patient under 10 years old who had a stem cell transplant for acute lymphoblastic leukemia, so the T cells may come from the graft donor. The chain joins TRBV4-2 to TRBJ2-7, with TRBD1 matching over 7 bases. The sample was PBMCs, mostly from graft donor cells, taken 360 days after TCRalphabeta/CD19-depleted stem cell transplant. CDR3 in amino acids: CASSPTGLKEQYF. CDR3 DNA sequence: TGTGCCAGCAGCCCGACAGGGCTCAAGGAGCAGTACTTC.